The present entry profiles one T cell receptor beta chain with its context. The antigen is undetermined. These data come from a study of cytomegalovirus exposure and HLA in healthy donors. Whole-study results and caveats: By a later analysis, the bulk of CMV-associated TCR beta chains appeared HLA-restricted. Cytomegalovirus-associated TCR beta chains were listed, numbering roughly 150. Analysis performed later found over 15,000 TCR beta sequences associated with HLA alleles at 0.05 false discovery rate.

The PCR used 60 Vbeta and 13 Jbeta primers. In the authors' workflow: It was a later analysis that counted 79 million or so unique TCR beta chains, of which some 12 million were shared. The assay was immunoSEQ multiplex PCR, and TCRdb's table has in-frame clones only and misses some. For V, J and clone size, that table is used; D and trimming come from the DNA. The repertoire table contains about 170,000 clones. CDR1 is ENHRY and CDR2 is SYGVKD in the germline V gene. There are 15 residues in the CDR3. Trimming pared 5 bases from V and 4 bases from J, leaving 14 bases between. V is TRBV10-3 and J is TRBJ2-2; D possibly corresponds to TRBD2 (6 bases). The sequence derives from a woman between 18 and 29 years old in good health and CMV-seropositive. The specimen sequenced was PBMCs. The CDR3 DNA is TGTGCCATCAGTAACCGGGACTCCATCACCGGGGAGCTGTTTTTT. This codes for CAISNRDSITGELFF.